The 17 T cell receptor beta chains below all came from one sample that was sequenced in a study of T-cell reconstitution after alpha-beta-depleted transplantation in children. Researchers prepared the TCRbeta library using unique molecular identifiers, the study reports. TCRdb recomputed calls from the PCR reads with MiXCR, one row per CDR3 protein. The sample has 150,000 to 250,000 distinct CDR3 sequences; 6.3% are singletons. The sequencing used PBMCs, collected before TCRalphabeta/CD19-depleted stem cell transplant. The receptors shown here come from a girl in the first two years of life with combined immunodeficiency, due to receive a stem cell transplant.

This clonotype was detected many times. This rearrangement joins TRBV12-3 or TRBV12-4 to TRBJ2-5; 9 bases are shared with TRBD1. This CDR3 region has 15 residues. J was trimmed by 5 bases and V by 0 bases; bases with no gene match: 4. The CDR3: CASSLARTGEETQYF. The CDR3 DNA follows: TGTGCCAGCAGTTTAGCAAGGACAGGGGAGGAGACCCAGTACTTC.

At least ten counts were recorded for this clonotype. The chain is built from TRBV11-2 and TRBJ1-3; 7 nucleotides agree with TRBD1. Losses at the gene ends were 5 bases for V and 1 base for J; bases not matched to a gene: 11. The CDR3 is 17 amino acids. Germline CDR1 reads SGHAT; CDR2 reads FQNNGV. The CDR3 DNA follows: TGTGCCAGCAGCCCCTTGGGAGGGGGCAGTTCTGGAAACACCATATATTTT. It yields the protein CASSPLGGGSSGNTIYF.

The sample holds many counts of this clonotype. The CDR3: CASSRGFSYEQYF. The CDR3 nucleotides are TGTGCCAGCAGCAGAGGATTCTCCTACGAGCAGTACTTC. V usage is TRBV28 and J usage is TRBJ2-7; D gene uncertain. The V and J ends lost 6 bases and 0 bases respectively, with 9 bases between them. Per the germline V gene, CDR1 is MDHEN and CDR2 is SYDVKM. This CDR3 is built from 13 residues.

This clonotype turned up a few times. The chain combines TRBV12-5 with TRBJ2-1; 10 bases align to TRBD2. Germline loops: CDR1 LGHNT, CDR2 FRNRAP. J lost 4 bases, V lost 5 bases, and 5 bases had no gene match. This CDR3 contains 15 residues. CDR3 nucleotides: TGTGCTAGTGGTGCCGGGACTAGCGCTTACAATGAGCAGTTCTTC. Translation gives CASGAGTSAYNEQFF.

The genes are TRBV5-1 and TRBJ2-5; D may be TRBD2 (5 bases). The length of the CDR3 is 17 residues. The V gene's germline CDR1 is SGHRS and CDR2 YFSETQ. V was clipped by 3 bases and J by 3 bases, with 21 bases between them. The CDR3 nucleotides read TGCGCCAGCAGCTCCCCCGTGGAGGCGGACTCTGAAGAGACCCAGTACTTC. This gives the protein CASSSPVEADSEETQYF.

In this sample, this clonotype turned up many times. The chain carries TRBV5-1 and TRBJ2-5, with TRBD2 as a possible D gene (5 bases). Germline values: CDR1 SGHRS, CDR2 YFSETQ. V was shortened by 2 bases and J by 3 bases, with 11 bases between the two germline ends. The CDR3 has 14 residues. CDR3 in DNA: TGCGCCAGCAGCTTTCCGGGGTCCGAAGAGACCCAGTACTTC. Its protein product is CASSFPGSEETQYF.

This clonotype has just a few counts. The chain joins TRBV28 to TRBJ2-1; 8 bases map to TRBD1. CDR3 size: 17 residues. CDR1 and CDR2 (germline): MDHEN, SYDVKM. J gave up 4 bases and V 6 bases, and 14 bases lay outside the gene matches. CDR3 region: CASSESGTGSRYNEQFF. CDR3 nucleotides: TGTGCCAGCAGCGAATCCGGGACAGGAAGCCGGTACAATGAGCAGTTCTTC.

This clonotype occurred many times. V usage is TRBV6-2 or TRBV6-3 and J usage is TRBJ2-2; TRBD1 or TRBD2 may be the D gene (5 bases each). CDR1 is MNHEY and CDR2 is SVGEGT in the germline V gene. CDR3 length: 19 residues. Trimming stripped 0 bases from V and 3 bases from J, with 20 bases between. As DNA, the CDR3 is TGTGCCAGCAGTTACTCTGTGAAGTCGTTGGGACCCTACACCGGGGAGCTGTTTTTT. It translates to CASSYSVKSLGPYTGELFF.

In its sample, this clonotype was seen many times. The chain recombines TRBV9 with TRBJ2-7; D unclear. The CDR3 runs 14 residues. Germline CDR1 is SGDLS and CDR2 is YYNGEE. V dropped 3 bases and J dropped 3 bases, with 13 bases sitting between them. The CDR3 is CASSGPTENYEQYF. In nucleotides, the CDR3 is TGTGCCAGCAGCGGACCGACGGAGAACTACGAGCAGTACTTC.

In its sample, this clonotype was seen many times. CDR3 nucleotide sequence: TGCAGTGCGGTCCCGGGGGCGAGGCAAGAGACCCAGTACTTC. The encoded protein is CSAVPGARQETQYF. The chain has TRBV20-1 and TRBJ2-5; D is tentatively TRBD1 or TRBD2 (6 bases each). Germline V gives CDR1 DFQATT, CDR2 SNEGSKA (reference sequence). The CDR3 runs 14 residues. Trimming cost V 6 bases and J 2 bases, with 16 bases left between them.

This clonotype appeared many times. CDR3 nucleotides: TGCAGTGCTAGAGACGACATCACCAGCTCTGGAAACACCATATATTTT. Translated: CSARDDITSSGNTIYF. The genes are TRBV20-1 and TRBJ1-3; no definite D call. Germline-derived CDR1 and CDR2 are DFQATT and SNEGSKA (reference sequence). The length of the CDR3 is 16 residues. V was pared by 0 bases and J by 0 bases, with 12 bases between.

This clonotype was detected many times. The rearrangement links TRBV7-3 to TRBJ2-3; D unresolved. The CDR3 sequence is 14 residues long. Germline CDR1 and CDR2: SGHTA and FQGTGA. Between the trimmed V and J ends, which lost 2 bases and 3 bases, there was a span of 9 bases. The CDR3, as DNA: TGTGCCAGCAGCTTAGGTCATCAAACAGATACGCAGTATTTT. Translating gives CASSLGHQTDTQYF.

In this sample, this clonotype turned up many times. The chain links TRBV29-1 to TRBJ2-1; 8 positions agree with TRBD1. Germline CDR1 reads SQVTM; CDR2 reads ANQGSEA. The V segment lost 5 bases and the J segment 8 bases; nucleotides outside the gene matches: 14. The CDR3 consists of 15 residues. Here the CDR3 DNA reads TGCAGCGTTAATACCCGGACAGGGATCCATTATGAGCAGTTCTTC. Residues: CSVNTRTGIHYEQFF.

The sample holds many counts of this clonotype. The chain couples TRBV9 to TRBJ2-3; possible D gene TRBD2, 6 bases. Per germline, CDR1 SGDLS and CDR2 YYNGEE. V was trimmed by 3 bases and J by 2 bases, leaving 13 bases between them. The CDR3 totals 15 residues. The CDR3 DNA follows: TGTGCCAGCAGCGGAGGCGGGACCCCCACAGATACGCAGTATTTT. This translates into CASSGGGTPTDTQYF.

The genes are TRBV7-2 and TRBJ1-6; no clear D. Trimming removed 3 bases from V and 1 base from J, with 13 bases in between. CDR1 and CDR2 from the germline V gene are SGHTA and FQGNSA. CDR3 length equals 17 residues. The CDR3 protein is CASSLGGPYSYNSPLHF. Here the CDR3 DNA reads TGTGCCAGCAGCTTGGGAGGCCCCTATTCCTATAATTCACCCCTCCACTTT.

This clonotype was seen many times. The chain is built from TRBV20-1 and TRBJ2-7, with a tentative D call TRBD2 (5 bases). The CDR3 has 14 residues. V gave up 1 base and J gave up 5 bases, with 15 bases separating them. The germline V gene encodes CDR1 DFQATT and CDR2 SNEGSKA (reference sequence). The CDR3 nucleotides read TGCAGTGCTAGAGTCCCCGGGGTTGTAGACGAGCAGTACTTC. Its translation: CSARVPGVVDEQYF.

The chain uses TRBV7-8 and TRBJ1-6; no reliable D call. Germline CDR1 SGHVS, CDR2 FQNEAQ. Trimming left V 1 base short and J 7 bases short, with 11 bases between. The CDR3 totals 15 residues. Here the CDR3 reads CASSLVDGVNSPLHF. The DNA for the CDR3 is TGTGCCAGCAGCTTAGTTGACGGGGTAAATTCACCCCTCCACTTT.